This entry is about one T cell receptor (beta chain). The record originates from a study of OX40 agonist ivuxolimab in advanced cancers. TCRdb's copy holds only in-frame clones and misses some; the assay was immunoSEQ multiplex PCR. The table has about 110,000 clones, approximately 90% seen once; the top ten hold 0.66%. V was shortened by 7 bases and J by 5 bases, with 11 bases between the two germline ends. The CDR3 sequence is 12 residues long. The germline V gene encodes CDR1 MNHNS and CDR2 SASEGT. This receptor was obtained from an adult with an advanced solid tumor such as melanoma, head and neck, liver or kidney cancer. The chain recombines TRBV6-1 with TRBJ1-2; D gene unclear. The specimen was CD4+ or CD8+ T cells sorted from blood, collected in a trial of the OX40 agonist ivuxolimab. Written as DNA, the CDR3 is TGTGCCAGCACTTCTTCGGATTATGGCTACACCTTC. The encoded protein is CASTSSDYGYTF.